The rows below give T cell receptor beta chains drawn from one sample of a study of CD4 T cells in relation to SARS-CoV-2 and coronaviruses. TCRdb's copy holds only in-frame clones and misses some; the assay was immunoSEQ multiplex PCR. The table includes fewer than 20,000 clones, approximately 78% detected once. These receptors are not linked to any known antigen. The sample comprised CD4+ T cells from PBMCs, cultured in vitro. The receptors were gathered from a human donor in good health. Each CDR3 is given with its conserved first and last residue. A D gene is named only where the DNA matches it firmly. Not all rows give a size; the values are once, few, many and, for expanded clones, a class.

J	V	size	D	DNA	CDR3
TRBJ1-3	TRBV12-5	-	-	TGTGCTAGTGCCCGGGACACCCTCTCTGGAAACACCATATATTTT	CASARDTLSGNTIYF
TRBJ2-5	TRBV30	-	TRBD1	TGTGCCTGGAGAACGCCGGGACAGCAAGAGACCCAGTACTTC	CAWRTPGQQETQYF
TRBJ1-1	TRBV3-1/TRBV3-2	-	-	TGTGCCAGCAGCCAGGGAACAGTGAACACTGAAGCTTTCTTT	CASSQGTVNTEAFF
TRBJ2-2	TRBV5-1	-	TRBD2	TGCGCCAGCAGCCCGGAGGGACTAGCGGTCACCGGGGAGCTGTTTTTT	CASSPEGLAVTGELFF
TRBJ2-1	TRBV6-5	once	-	TGTGCCAGCAGGAGAGACCCCTACAATGAGCAGTTCTTC	CASRRDPYNEQFF
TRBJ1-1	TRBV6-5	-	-	TGTGCCAGCAAGACGGACAGCAGTGAAGCTTTCTTT	CASKTDSSEAFF
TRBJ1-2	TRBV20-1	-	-	TGCAGTGCTAGTTTCGTTCGGGAATTGACAAATGGCTACACCTTC	CSASFVRELTNGYTF
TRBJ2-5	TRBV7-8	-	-	TGTGCCAGCAGCTTAGTTCGGCAGTCCGAAGAGACCCAGTACTTC	CASSLVRQSEETQYF
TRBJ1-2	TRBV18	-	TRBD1	TGTGCCAGCTCACCATCACAGGGGGATGGCTACACCTTC	CASSPSQGDGYTF
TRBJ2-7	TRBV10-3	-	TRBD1	TGTGCCATCAGATCGACGCTTCAGGGGGCTCGGTACGAGCAGTACTTC	CAIRSTLQGARYEQYF
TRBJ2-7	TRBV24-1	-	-	TGTGCCACCAGTTCCTCGGGCGGAGCACCCTACGAGCAGTACTTC	CATSSSGGAPYEQYF
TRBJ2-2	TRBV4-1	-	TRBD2	TGCGCCAGCAGCCAAGTTAGCGGGAGTGGATACACCGGGGAGCTGTTTTTT	CASSQVSGSGYTGELFF
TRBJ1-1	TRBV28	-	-	TGTGCCAGCAACGCGGGACACACTGAAGCTTTCTTT	CASNAGHTEAFF
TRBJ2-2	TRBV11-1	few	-	TGTGCCAGCACCACATTGGGGACGAACACCGGGGAGCTGTTTTTT	CASTTLGTNTGELFF
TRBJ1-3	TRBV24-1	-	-	TGTGCCACCCGGACCGACGGAGGCTCTGGAAACACCATATATTTT	CATRTDGGSGNTIYF
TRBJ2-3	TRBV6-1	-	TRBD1	TGTGCCAGCAGTGCAGGACAGGGGATAAGCACAGATACGCAGTATTTT	CASSAGQGISTDTQYF
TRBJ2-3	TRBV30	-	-	TGTGCCTGGAGGTCGAACGGGGCATGGCGAGATACGCAGTATTTT	CAWRSNGAWRDTQYF
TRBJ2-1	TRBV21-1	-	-	TGTGCCAGCAGACGGACTAGCGGGAGGAGATATACGGATGAGCAGTTCTTC	CASRRTSGRRYTDEQFF
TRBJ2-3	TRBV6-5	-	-	TGTGCCAGCAGTTACTCGCGTGCGGACACAGATACGCAGTATTTT	CASSYSRADTDTQYF
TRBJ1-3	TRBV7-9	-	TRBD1	TGTGCCAGCAGCCGGACAGGGGGATCAAACACCATATATTTT	CASSRTGGSNTIYF
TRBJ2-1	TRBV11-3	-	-	TGTGCCAGCAGTCCCGCAGCGGGTTCGTTTAATGAGCAGTTCTTC	CASSPAAGSFNEQFF
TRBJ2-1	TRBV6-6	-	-	TGTGCCAGCGGGGGGTCAGGGAATGAGCAGTTCTTC	CASGGSGNEQFF
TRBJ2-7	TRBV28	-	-	TGTGCCAGCTCCGCCGGACAGTCGACCTACGAGCAGTACTTC	CASSAGQSTYEQYF
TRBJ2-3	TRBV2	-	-	TGTGCCAGCAGTTACCGACAATCCACAGATACGCAGTATTTT	CASSYRQSTDTQYF
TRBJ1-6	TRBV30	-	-	TGTGCCTGGAGGGGGGTCCTCTCCTATAATTCACCCCTCCACTTT	CAWRGVLSYNSPLHF
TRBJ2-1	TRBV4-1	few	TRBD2	TGCGCCAGCAGCCAAGAGGCTGCCCCTAGCGGGAGAAACAATGAGCAGTTCTTC	CASSQEAAPSGRNNEQFF
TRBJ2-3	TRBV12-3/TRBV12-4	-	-	TGTGCCAGCAGCTCCCGCGGAGATACGCAGTATTTT	CASSSRGDTQYF
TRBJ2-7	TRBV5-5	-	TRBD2	TGTGCCAGCCGTTGGGGACTAGCGGGAGTGGGCTCCTACGAGCAGTACTTC	CASRWGLAGVGSYEQYF
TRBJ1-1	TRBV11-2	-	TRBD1	TGTGCCAGCAGCTCTACTACAGGGGTGAACACTGAAGCTTTCTTT	CASSSTTGVNTEAFF
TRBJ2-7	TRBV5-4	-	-	TGTGCCAGCAGCTTGGATCAGGGCGAGCAGTACTTC	CASSLDQGEQYF
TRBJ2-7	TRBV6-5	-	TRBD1	TGTGCCAGCAACAGGGGCTACGAGCAGTACTTC	CASNRGYEQYF
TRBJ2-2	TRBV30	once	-	TGTGCCTGGAGTGTAGGGCAAACCGGGGAGCTGTTTTTT	CAWSVGQTGELFF
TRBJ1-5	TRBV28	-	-	TGTGCCAGCAGTCCCAGGTACAATCAGCCCCAGCATTTT	CASSPRYNQPQHF
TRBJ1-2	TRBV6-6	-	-	TGTGCCAGCAGTTACCGAGACAGGAACTATGGCTACACCTTC	CASSYRDRNYGYTF
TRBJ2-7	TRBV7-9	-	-	TGTGCCAGCAGCTCCCCTCTACAAGCCTACGAGCAGTACTTC	CASSSPLQAYEQYF
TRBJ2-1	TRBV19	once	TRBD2	TGTGCCAGTAGTAAGGGACTAGGATTATTTCTTGAGCAGTTCTTC	CASSKGLGLFLEQFF
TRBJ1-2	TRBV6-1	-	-	TGTGCCAGCAGTGAACCCGGGGGCTATGGCTACACCTTC	CASSEPGGYGYTF
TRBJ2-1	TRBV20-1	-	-	TGCAGTGCGCCTGCTTGGAATGAGCAGTTCTTC	CSAPAWNEQFF
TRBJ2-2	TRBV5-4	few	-	TGTGCCAGCAGCTCCACAGGGTCCACCGGGGAGCTGTTTTTT	CASSSTGSTGELFF
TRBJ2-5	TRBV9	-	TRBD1	TGTGCCAGCAGCGTATCCGGGACAGGCCAAGAGACCCAGTACTTC	CASSVSGTGQETQYF
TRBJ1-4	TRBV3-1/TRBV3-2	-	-	TGTGCCAGCAGCCAAAGGTACGGGGGGCGGAATGAAAAACTGTTTTTT	CASSQRYGGRNEKLFF
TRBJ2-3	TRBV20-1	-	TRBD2	TGCAGTGCTGGTGCTAGCGGACTAAGCACAGATACGCAGTATTTT	CSAGASGLSTDTQYF
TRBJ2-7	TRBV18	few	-	TGTGCCAGCTCACCACACCCGGGCTACGAGCAGTACTTC	CASSPHPGYEQYF
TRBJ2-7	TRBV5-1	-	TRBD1	TGCGCCAGCAGCTTCCGGGACAGGGTCTACGAGCAGTACTTC	CASSFRDRVYEQYF
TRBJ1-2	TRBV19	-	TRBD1	TGTGCCATAAAACACCGGGACAGAGGCTACACCTTC	CAIKHRDRGYTF
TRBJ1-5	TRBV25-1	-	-	TGTGCCAGCAGTGAATTTGATAGCAATCAGCCCCAGCATTTT	CASSEFDSNQPQHF
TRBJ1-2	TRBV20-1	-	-	TGCAGTGCTAGTCATGGTGGCTACACCTTC	CSASHGGYTF
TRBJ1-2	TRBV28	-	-	TGTGCCAGCAGCACCGGGACGGCTAACTATGGCTACACCTTC	CASSTGTANYGYTF
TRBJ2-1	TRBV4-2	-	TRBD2	TGTGCCAGCAGCCACCTACTAGCGGGGATGGGTAATGAGCAGTTCTTC	CASSHLLAGMGNEQFF
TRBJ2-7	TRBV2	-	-	TGTGCCAGCACCTGGGGCTACGAGCAGTACTTC	CASTWGYEQYF
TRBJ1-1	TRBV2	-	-	TGTGCCAGCAGTGATGGGCGACTTTTCACTGAAGCTTTCTTT	CASSDGRLFTEAFF
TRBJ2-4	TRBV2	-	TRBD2	TGTGCCAGCAGTGAAGGGACTAGCGGGAGGCTGGTTCAGTACTTC	CASSEGTSGRLVQYF
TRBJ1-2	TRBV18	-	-	TGTGCCAGCTCCCTAAACCCTACCTTCCGCGGACACATAACCTACACCTTC	CASSLNPTFRGHITYTF
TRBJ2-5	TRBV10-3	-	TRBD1	TGTGCCATCAGTGACCCCCCTCGGGACAGGTTATCGGAGACCCAGTACTTC	CAISDPPRDRLSETQYF
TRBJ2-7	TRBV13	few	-	TGTGCCAGCAGCTGGAACAGGGTTCCCGAGCAGTACTTC	CASSWNRVPEQYF
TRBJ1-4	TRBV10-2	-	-	TGCGCCAGCAGTGACCCCCAGAGAACTAATGAAAAACTGTTTTTT	CASSDPQRTNEKLFF
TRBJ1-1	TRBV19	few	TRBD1	TGTGCCAGCCGCGGACAGGCCACTGAAGCTTTCTTT	CASRGQATEAFF
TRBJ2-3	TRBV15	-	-	TGTGCCACCAGCAGAGATCAGAGCGGCTACACAGATACGCAGTATTTT	CATSRDQSGYTDTQYF
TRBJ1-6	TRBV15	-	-	TGTGCCACCAGCAGAGTTGGGGATAATTCACCCCTCCACTTT	CATSRVGDNSPLHF